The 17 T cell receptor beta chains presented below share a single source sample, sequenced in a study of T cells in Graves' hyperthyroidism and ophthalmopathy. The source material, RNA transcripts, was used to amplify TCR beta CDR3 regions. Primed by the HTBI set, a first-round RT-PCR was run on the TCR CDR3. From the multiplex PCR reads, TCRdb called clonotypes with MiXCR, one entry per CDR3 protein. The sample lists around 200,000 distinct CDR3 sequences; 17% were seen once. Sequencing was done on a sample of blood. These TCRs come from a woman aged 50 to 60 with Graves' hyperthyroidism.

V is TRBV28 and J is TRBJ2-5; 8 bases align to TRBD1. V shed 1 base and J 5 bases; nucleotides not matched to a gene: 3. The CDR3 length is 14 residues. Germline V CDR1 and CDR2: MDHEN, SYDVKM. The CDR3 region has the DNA TGTGCCAGCAGTTTATCGACAGGGGAGGAGACCCAGTACTTC. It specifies CASSLSTGEETQYF. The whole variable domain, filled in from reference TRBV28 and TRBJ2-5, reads DVKVTQSSRYLVKRTGEKVFLECVQDMDHENMFWYRQDPGLGLRLIYFSYDVKMKEKGDIPEGYSVSREKKERFSLILESASTNQTSMYLCASSLSTGEETQYFGPGTRLLVL.

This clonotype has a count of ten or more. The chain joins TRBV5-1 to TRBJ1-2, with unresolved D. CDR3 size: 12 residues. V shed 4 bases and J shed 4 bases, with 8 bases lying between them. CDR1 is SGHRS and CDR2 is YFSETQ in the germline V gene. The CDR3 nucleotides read TGCGCCAGCAGCCCCGGCTTCTATGGCTACACCTTC. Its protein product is CASSPGFYGYTF.

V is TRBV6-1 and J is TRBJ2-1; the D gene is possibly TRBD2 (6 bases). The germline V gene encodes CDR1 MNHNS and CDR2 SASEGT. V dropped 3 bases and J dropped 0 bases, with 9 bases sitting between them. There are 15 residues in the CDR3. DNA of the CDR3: TGTGCCAGCAGTGAGGGGGGACGCTCCTACAATGAGCAGTTCTTC. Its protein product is CASSEGGRSYNEQFF.

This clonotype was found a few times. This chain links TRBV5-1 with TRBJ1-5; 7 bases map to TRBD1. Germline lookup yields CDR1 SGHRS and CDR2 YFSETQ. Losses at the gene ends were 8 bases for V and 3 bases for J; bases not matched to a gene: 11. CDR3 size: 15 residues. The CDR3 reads CASRPGTGDNQPQHF. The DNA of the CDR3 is TGCGCCAGTAGGCCGGGAACAGGGGACAATCAGCCCCAGCATTTT. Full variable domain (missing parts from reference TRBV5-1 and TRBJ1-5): KAGVTQTPRYLIKTRGQQVTLSCSPISGHRSVSWYQQTPGQGLQFLFEYFSETQRNKGNFPGRFSGRQFSNSRSEMNVSTLELGDSALYLCASRPGTGDNQPQHFGDGTRLSIL.

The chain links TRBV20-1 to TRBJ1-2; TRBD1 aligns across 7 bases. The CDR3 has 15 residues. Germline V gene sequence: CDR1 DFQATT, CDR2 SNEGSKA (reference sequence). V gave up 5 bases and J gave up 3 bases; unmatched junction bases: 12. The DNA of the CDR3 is TGCAGTGCTTCTCGACAGGGACATTTAGACTATGGCTACACCTTC. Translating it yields CSASRQGHLDYGYTF.

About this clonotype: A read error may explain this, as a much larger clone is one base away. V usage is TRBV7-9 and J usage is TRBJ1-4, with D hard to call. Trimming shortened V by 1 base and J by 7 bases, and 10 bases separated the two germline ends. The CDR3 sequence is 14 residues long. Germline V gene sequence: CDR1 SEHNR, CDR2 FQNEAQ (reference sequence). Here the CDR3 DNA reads TGTGCCAGCAGCTTAGTCATGGCTGGTGAAAAACTGTTTTTT. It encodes CASSLVMAGEKLFF.

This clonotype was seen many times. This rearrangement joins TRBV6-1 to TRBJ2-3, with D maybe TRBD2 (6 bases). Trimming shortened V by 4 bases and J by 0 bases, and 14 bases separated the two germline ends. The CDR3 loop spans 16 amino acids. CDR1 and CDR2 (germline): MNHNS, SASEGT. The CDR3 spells CASSVILSGSTDTQYF. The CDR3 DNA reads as TGTGCCAGCAGTGTCATCCTTAGCGGAAGCACAGATACGCAGTATTTT.

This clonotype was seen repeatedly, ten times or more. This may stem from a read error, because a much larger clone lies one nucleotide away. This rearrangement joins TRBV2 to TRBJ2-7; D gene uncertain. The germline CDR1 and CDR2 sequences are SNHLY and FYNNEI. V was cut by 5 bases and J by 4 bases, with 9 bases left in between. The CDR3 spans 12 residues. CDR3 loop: CASSKTPYEQYF. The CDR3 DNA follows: TGTGCCAGCAGTAAAACCCCATACGAGCAGTACTTC.

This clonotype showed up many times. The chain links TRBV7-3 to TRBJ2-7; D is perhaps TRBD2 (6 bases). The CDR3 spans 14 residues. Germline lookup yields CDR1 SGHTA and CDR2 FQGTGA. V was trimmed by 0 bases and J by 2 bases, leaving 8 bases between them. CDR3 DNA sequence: TGTGCCAGCAGCTTAACAGGGAGGACCTACGAGCAGTACTTC. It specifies CASSLTGRTYEQYF.

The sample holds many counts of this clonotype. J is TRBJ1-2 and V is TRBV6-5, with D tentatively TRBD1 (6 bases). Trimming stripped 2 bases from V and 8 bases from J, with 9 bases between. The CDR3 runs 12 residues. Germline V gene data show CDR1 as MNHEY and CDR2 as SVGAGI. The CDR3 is CASSYRGGGYTF. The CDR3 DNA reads TGTGCCAGCAGTTACAGAGGGGGGGGCTACACCTTC.

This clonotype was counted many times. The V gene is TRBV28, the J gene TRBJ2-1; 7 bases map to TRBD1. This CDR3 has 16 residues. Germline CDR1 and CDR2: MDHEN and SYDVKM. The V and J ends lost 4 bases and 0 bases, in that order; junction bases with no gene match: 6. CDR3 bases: TGTGCCAGCAGTTCAATGACAGGGAGCTCCTACAATGAGCAGTTCTTC. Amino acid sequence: CASSSMTGSSYNEQFF.

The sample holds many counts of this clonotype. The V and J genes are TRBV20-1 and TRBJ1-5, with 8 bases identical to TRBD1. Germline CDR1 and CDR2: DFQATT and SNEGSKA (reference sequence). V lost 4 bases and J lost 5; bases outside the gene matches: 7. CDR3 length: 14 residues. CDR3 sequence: CSAKSRGLDQPQHF. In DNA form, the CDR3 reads TGCAGTGCTAAGAGCAGGGGGCTGGATCAGCCCCAGCATTTT.

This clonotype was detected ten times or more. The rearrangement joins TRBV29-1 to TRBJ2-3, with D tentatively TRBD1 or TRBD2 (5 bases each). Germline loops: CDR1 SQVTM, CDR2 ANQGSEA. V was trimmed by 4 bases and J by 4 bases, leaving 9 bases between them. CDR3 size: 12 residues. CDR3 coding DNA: TGCAGCGTTGGCCAGGGAGCAGATACGCAGTATTTT. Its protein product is CSVGQGADTQYF.

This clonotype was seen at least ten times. DNA of the CDR3: TGTGCCAGCAATTCCGGGACAGCTAATTCACCCCTCCACTTT. Translating gives CASNSGTANSPLHF. This sequence joins TRBV12-3 or TRBV12-4 and TRBJ1-6, with 7 bases that match TRBD1. The CDR3 loop spans 14 amino acids. Trimming cost V 7 bases and J 6 bases; bases outside gene matches: 6.

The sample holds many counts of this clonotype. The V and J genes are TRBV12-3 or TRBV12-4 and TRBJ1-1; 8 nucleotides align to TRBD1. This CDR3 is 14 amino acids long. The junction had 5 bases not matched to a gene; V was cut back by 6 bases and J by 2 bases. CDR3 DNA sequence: TGTGCCAGCAGGGGCGACAGGGGTAACACTGAAGCTTTCTTT. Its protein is CASRGDRGNTEAFF.

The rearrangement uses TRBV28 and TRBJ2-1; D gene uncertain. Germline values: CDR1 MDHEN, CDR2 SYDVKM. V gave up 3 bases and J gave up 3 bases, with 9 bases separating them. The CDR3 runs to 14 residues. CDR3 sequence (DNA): TGTGCCAGCAGTTTTGCCGAGAACTACAATGAGCAGTTCTTC. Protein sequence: CASSFAENYNEQFF.

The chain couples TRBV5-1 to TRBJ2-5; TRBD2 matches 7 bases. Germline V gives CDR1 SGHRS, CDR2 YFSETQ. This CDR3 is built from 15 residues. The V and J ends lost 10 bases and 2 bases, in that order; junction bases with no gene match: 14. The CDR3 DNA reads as TGCGCCGGGTCCCTGGGGGGGACTCTACAAGAGACCCAGTACTTC. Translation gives CAGSLGGTLQETQYF.